The rows below give T cell receptor beta chains drawn from one sample of a study of T-cell reconstitution after alpha-beta-depleted transplantation in children. TCRdb reprocessed the PCR reads via MiXCR and lists one record per CDR3 protein. The table lists about 640,000 distinct CDR3 sequences, roughly 15% of them singletons. Sample: PBMCs from the stem cell graft donor, taken from the stem cell graft. These receptors came from a human donor who donated a stem cell graft to a child with acute myeloid leukemia. Both conserved end residues are part of each CDR3. A clone size is listed for some rows: how often the clone was seen (once, few, many), or a class if it is expanded.

abundance,v_gene,CDR3aa
NA,TRBV4-1,CASSLIAGTPNEQFF
few,TRBV12-3/TRBV12-4,CASSSDWLVLAKNIQYF
many,TRBV7-7,CASSSGTVNTGELFF
few,TRBV7-9,CASSSGTAYNSPLHF
NA,TRBV4-3,CASSRQLFYNSPLHF
few,TRBV7-2,CASSLALARRDRGYGYTF
many,TRBV7-2,CASSLVRTENTGELFF
many,TRBV5-6,CASSTRDRETQYF
few,TRBV6-5,CASSDPLYTGELFF
many,TRBV20-1,CSARSQGSGPLYEQYF
NA,TRBV7-2,CASSPVEGNTIYF
few,TRBV24-1,CATSDGRQPQHF
NA,TRBV20-1,CSARPPTGGNEQFF
NA,TRBV13,CASSPPSGAKNIQYF
few,TRBV7-9,CASSLTKGQETQYF
NA,TRBV6-6,CASRDPGGGYTF
many,TRBV15,CATSRGGQLNYGYTF
few,TRBV12-3/TRBV12-4,CASSRGQGKRKLFF
many,TRBV20-1,CSARPDPEAFF
few,TRBV27,CASATPGSQGLIWEQYF
few,TRBV5-1,CASSWTGSDQPQHF
few,TRBV20-1,CSALRDSPYEQYF
NA,TRBV5-1,CASSLEGTTDIQYF
many,TRBV20-1,CSAPRGERGLARDTQYF
many,TRBV20-1,CSGGVGGIQETQYF
many,TRBV19,CATSDWGQGWVGNQPQHF
NA,TRBV6-2/TRBV6-3,CASSMTLRTDNQPQHF
many,TRBV29-1,CSVVTGSGNQPQHF
many,TRBV11-2,CASSINRVSYEQYF
many,TRBV20-1,CSASDRVYYNEQFF
NA,TRBV30,CAWNRDFNYGYTF
NA,TRBV6-5,CASSYSGQGDYSNQPQHF
few,TRBV20-1,CSARVSGGASTDTQYF
few,TRBV6-6,CASITGGNQPQHF
NA,TRBV7-2,CASSLRQGGTTDTQYF
many,TRBV7-2,CASSLEAGLPYEQYF
many,TRBV6-1,CASSWTEETGELFF
few,TRBV4-3,CASSQDKWNEQFF
many,TRBV20-1,CSVGRPNYGYTF
many,TRBV29-1,CSVPGRRGYTF
NA,TRBV20-1,CSAARGTADYSNQPQHF
NA,TRBV29-1,CSAEGQYF
NA,TRBV6-2/TRBV6-3,CASRHRTGVYGYTF
many,TRBV20-1,CSALDSITEAFF
many,TRBV6-5,CASSYSIDASGGTEAFF
NA,TRBV29-1,CSVEGTGIQETQYF
few,TRBV12-3/TRBV12-4,CASTKAGSLNQPQHF
NA,TRBV5-5,CASSSDRGRGNQPQHF
many,TRBV13,CASSLGGRSEEKLFF
many,TRBV10-3,CAISSSETGGETQYF
many,TRBV29-1,CSVGGDGANYGYTF